This T cell receptor beta chain appears in the sequencing data of a study of blood T cell repertoires in COVID-19. In the authors' methods: Amplification from reference gene primers served as the basis for estimated nucleated cell counts. Clones were read by immunoSEQ multiplex PCR, and TCRdb kept only the in-frame ones, dropping some. V and J calls and clone size are given by that table; D and trimming were obtained from the DNA. The sample includes about 200,000 clones, roughly 84% of them seen just once. This sequence originates from a man aged 45 to 65 with COVID-19, enrolled during active disease. The sequenced sample was peripheral blood.

The chain's CDR3 is CASSFQGIGETQYF. DNA of the CDR3: TGTGCCAGCAGCTTCCAGGGCATAGGGGAGACCCAGTACTTC. The chain combines TRBV7-9 with TRBJ2-5; D possibly corresponds to TRBD1 (5 bases). The V end lost 3 bases, the J end lost 5 bases, and 13 bases lay between the germline ends. Germline V CDR1 and CDR2: SEHNR, FQNEAQ (reference sequence). This CDR3 has 14 amino acids.